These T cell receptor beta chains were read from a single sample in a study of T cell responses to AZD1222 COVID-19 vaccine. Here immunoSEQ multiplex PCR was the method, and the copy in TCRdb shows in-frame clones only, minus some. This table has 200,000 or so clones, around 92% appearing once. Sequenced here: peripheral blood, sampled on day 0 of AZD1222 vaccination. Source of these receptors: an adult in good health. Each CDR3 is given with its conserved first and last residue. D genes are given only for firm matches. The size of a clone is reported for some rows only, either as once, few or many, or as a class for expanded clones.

CDR3aa: CASSLFQNTEAFF
CDR3nt: TGTGCCAGCAGCCTCTTCCAGAACACTGAAGCTTTCTTT
v_gene: TRBV28
j_gene: TRBJ1-1
d_gene: .
abundance: .

CDR3aa: CATSDRGNTEAFF
CDR3nt: TGTGCCACCAGTGATAGAGGGAACACTGAAGCTTTCTTT
v_gene: TRBV24-1
j_gene: TRBJ1-1
d_gene: .
abundance: once

CDR3aa: CASRPGGSGYGYTF
CDR3nt: TGTGCCAGCAGGCCAGGGGGTTCTGGCTATGGCTACACCTTC
v_gene: TRBV6-6
j_gene: TRBJ1-2
d_gene: TRBD1
abundance: .

CDR3aa: CASGRTGQLTDTQYF
CDR3nt: TGTGCCAGCGGGAGGACAGGGCAACTCACAGATACGCAGTATTTT
v_gene: TRBV2
j_gene: TRBJ2-3
d_gene: TRBD1
abundance: .

CDR3aa: CASSFAGVNSPLHF
CDR3nt: TGTGCCAGCAGCTTCGCGGGGGTTAATTCACCCCTCCACTTT
v_gene: TRBV7-3
j_gene: TRBJ1-6
d_gene: .
abundance: .

CDR3aa: CASSIGRVGDYGYTF
CDR3nt: TGTGCCAGTAGTATCGGCAGGGTGGGAGACTATGGCTACACCTTC
v_gene: TRBV19
j_gene: TRBJ1-2
d_gene: .
abundance: .

CDR3aa: CASSPGALPRQPQHF
CDR3nt: TGTGCCAGCAGTCCCGGGGCCTTACCGAGGCAGCCCCAGCATTTT
v_gene: TRBV27
j_gene: TRBJ1-5
d_gene: .
abundance: .

CDR3aa: CASTSVGRDNYGYTF
CDR3nt: TGTGCCAGCACCTCCGTGGGCCGCGATAACTATGGCTACACCTTC
v_gene: TRBV27
j_gene: TRBJ1-2
d_gene: .
abundance: .

CDR3aa: CASSLLAGSTGELFF
CDR3nt: TGTGCCAGCAGTTTATTAGCAGGGTCTACCGGGGAGCTGTTTTTT
v_gene: TRBV27
j_gene: TRBJ2-2
d_gene: .
abundance: .

CDR3aa: CASSYPGGGSKFF
CDR3nt: TGTGCCAGCAGTTATCCAGGGGGCGGGTCCAAGTTCTTC
v_gene: TRBV28
j_gene: TRBJ2-1
d_gene: TRBD1
abundance: .

CDR3aa: CASSLGEGHYNEQFF
CDR3nt: TGTGCCAGCAGCTTAGGCGAGGGCCACTACAATGAGCAGTTCTTC
v_gene: TRBV7-7
j_gene: TRBJ2-1
d_gene: .
abundance: .

CDR3aa: CASSWIRGDYGYTF
CDR3nt: TGTGCCAGCAGCTGGATAAGGGGGGACTATGGCTACACCTTC
v_gene: TRBV5-6
j_gene: TRBJ1-2
d_gene: .
abundance: .

CDR3aa: CASSQRDTGELFF
CDR3nt: TGCGCCAGCAGCCAACGGGACACCGGGGAGCTGTTTTTT
v_gene: TRBV4-1
j_gene: TRBJ2-2
d_gene: .
abundance: .

CDR3aa: CASSQEPSGGDTDTQYF
CDR3nt: TGCGCCAGCAGCCAAGAACCCAGCGGGGGAGACACAGATACGCAGTATTTT
v_gene: TRBV4-1
j_gene: TRBJ2-3
d_gene: TRBD2
abundance: once

CDR3aa: CASSLDSGQGQPQHF
CDR3nt: TGCGCCAGCAGCTTGGATAGCGGCCAGGGACAGCCCCAGCATTTT
v_gene: TRBV5-1
j_gene: TRBJ1-5
d_gene: .
abundance: .

CDR3aa: CASSVAGGPPF
CDR3nt: TGTGCCAGCAGCGTAGCGGGGGGCCCCCCATTT
v_gene: TRBV2
j_gene: TRBJ2-3
d_gene: TRBD2
abundance: .

CDR3aa: CASSYKDRVGDGYTF
CDR3nt: TGTGCCAGCAGTTACAAGGACAGGGTAGGGGATGGCTACACCTTC
v_gene: TRBV6-5
j_gene: TRBJ1-2
d_gene: TRBD1
abundance: once

CDR3aa: CASRRQQTNEKLFF
CDR3nt: TGTGCCAGCAGAAGACAGCAAACTAATGAAAAACTGTTTTTT
v_gene: TRBV28
j_gene: TRBJ1-4
d_gene: .
abundance: .

CDR3aa: CASSLASGTEAFF
CDR3nt: TGTGCTAGCAGCTTAGCGAGCGGCACTGAAGCTTTCTTT
v_gene: TRBV7-7
j_gene: TRBJ1-1
d_gene: .
abundance: .

CDR3aa: CASTNRRRGYTEAFF
CDR3nt: TGTGCCAGCACCAACCGCCGGAGGGGCTACACTGAAGCTTTCTTT
v_gene: TRBV6-5
j_gene: TRBJ1-1
d_gene: .
abundance: .

CDR3aa: CASALGGREGYTF
CDR3nt: TGTGCCAGCGCTCTAGGAGGGCGAGAAGGCTACACCTTC
v_gene: TRBV7-8
j_gene: TRBJ1-2
d_gene: .
abundance: few

CDR3aa: CASSIIDANEQFF
CDR3nt: TGTGCCAGTAGTATAATTGACGCCAATGAGCAGTTCTTC
v_gene: TRBV19
j_gene: TRBJ2-1
d_gene: .
abundance: .

CDR3aa: CSASIPTDYEQYF
CDR3nt: TGCAGTGCTAGTATCCCAACCGACTACGAGCAGTACTTC
v_gene: TRBV20-1
j_gene: TRBJ2-7
d_gene: .
abundance: once

CDR3aa: CATGRGLNEQYF
CDR3nt: TGTGCCACGGGCAGGGGCCTCAACGAGCAGTACTTC
v_gene: TRBV19
j_gene: TRBJ2-7
d_gene: .
abundance: once

CDR3aa: CATSSSGRALVTDTQYF
CDR3nt: TGTGCCACCTCCTCGAGCGGGAGGGCCTTAGTTACAGATACGCAGTATTTT
v_gene: TRBV28
j_gene: TRBJ2-3
d_gene: TRBD2
abundance: once

CDR3aa: CASSAAGGNEQYF
CDR3nt: TGTGCCAGCAGCGCGGCTGGGGGGAACGAGCAGTACTTC
v_gene: TRBV9
j_gene: TRBJ2-7
d_gene: .
abundance: .

CDR3aa: CASSQSLTGMTEAFF
CDR3nt: TGCGCCAGCAGCCAGTCACTCACAGGGATGACTGAAGCTTTCTTT
v_gene: TRBV4-1
j_gene: TRBJ1-1
d_gene: .
abundance: .

CDR3aa: CASSAVGNMNTEAFF
CDR3nt: TGTGCCAGCAGCGCGGTGGGGAACATGAACACTGAAGCTTTCTTT
v_gene: TRBV5-4
j_gene: TRBJ1-1
d_gene: .
abundance: once

CDR3aa: CASSQDWGNYGYTF
CDR3nt: TGCGCCAGCAGCCAAGATTGGGGTAACTATGGCTACACCTTC
v_gene: TRBV4-3
j_gene: TRBJ1-2
d_gene: .
abundance: once

CDR3aa: CASSFFQSGDEKLFF
CDR3nt: TGTGCCAGCAGCTTCTTTCAATCAGGCGATGAAAAACTGTTTTTT
v_gene: TRBV5-8
j_gene: TRBJ1-4
d_gene: .
abundance: .

CDR3aa: CASSDRGKYGTQYF
CDR3nt: TGTGCCAGCAGTGATCGAGGGAAATATGGGACCCAGTACTTC
v_gene: TRBV2
j_gene: TRBJ2-5
d_gene: .
abundance: .

CDR3aa: CASSIRDSYEQYF
CDR3nt: TGTGCCAGCAGCATAAGGGACAGCTACGAGCAGTACTTC
v_gene: TRBV7-9
j_gene: TRBJ2-7
d_gene: TRBD1
abundance: .

CDR3aa: CASTTGLMNTEAFF
CDR3nt: TGCGCCAGCACCACAGGGCTTATGAACACTGAAGCTTTCTTT
v_gene: TRBV5-1
j_gene: TRBJ1-1
d_gene: .
abundance: .

CDR3aa: CAISESRGTGELFF
CDR3nt: TGTGCCATCAGTGAGTCCAGGGGGACCGGGGAGCTGTTTTTT
v_gene: TRBV10-3
j_gene: TRBJ2-2
d_gene: TRBD1
abundance: .

CDR3aa: CATSRATGTGAYQPQHF
CDR3nt: TGTGCCACCAGCAGAGCTACCGGAACAGGGGCTTATCAGCCCCAGCATTTT
v_gene: TRBV15
j_gene: TRBJ1-5
d_gene: TRBD1
abundance: .

CDR3aa: CASSWSGGDTQYF
CDR3nt: TGTGCCAGCAGTTGGTCCGGGGGGGATACGCAGTATTTT
v_gene: TRBV28
j_gene: TRBJ2-3
d_gene: TRBD2
abundance: .

CDR3aa: CASSLGHRPVAKNIQYF
CDR3nt: TGCGCCAGCAGCTTGGGTCACAGGCCCGTAGCCAAAAACATTCAGTACTTC
v_gene: TRBV5-1
j_gene: TRBJ2-4
d_gene: .
abundance: .

CDR3aa: CASSPGGLLTQFF
CDR3nt: TGTGCCAGCAGCCCCGGCGGACTACTTACCCAGTTCTTC
v_gene: TRBV7-2
j_gene: TRBJ2-1
d_gene: .
abundance: once

CDR3aa: CATMGTLGDSPLHF
CDR3nt: TGTGCCACCATGGGGACCTTAGGTGATTCACCCCTCCACTTT
v_gene: TRBV19
j_gene: TRBJ1-6
d_gene: .
abundance: .

CDR3aa: CASSTGQGVYGYTF
CDR3nt: TGTGCCAGTAGTACGGGACAGGGAGTCTATGGCTACACCTTC
v_gene: TRBV19
j_gene: TRBJ1-2
d_gene: TRBD1
abundance: once

CDR3aa: CASSETSGRAGELFF
CDR3nt: TGCGCCAGCAGCGAGACTAGCGGGAGGGCCGGGGAGCTGTTTTTT
v_gene: TRBV5-1
j_gene: TRBJ2-2
d_gene: TRBD2
abundance: .

CDR3aa: CASSLSGGPRPLHF
CDR3nt: TGTGCCAGCAGTTTATCTGGCGGCCCTAGACCCCTCCACTTT
v_gene: TRBV28
j_gene: TRBJ1-6
d_gene: .
abundance: .

CDR3aa: CASTQGVYGNTIYF
CDR3nt: TGTGCCAGTACCCAGGGAGTCTATGGAAACACCATATATTTT
v_gene: TRBV19
j_gene: TRBJ1-3
d_gene: .
abundance: .

CDR3aa: CAWRTSYNSPLHF
CDR3nt: TGTGCCTGGCGGACTTCCTATAATTCACCCCTCCACTTT
v_gene: TRBV30
j_gene: TRBJ1-6
d_gene: .
abundance: .

CDR3aa: CASSFLAGAQRLEQFF
CDR3nt: TGTGCCAGCAGCTTCTTAGCGGGGGCCCAGAGGCTTGAGCAGTTCTTC
v_gene: TRBV11-2
j_gene: TRBJ2-1
d_gene: TRBD2
abundance: .

CDR3aa: CATRPIDKGYGTEAFF
CDR3nt: TGTGCCACCAGGCCTATCGATAAGGGCTACGGCACTGAAGCTTTCTTT
v_gene: TRBV27
j_gene: TRBJ1-1
d_gene: .
abundance: once

CDR3aa: CASSLGAGDNYGYTF
CDR3nt: TGTGCCAGCAGTTTAGGGGCAGGGGATAACTATGGCTACACCTTC
v_gene: TRBV27
j_gene: TRBJ1-2
d_gene: .
abundance: .

CDR3aa: CASSFGVGTGELFF
CDR3nt: TGTGCCAGCAGTTTTGGGGTTGGCACCGGGGAGCTGTTTTTT
v_gene: TRBV27
j_gene: TRBJ2-2
d_gene: .
abundance: .

CDR3aa: CASTNAGAGAKNIQYF
CDR3nt: TGTGCCAGTACTAATGCCGGGGCTGGAGCCAAAAACATTCAGTACTTC
v_gene: TRBV5-4
j_gene: TRBJ2-4
d_gene: .
abundance: .

CDR3aa: CASSLGPSPHYGYTF
CDR3nt: TGTGCCAGCAGCTTAGGGCCTTCCCCCCACTATGGCTACACCTTC
v_gene: TRBV7-3
j_gene: TRBJ1-2
d_gene: .
abundance: .

CDR3aa: CASSSDRETSTDTQYF
CDR3nt: TGTGCCAGCTCATCAGACAGGGAAACTAGCACAGATACGCAGTATTTT
v_gene: TRBV18
j_gene: TRBJ2-3
d_gene: TRBD1
abundance: .

CDR3aa: CASSWGGNEQFF
CDR3nt: TGTGCCAGCAGCTGGGGCGGCAATGAGCAGTTCTTC
v_gene: TRBV7-9
j_gene: TRBJ2-1
d_gene: .
abundance: .

CDR3aa: CSVSVNNEQFF
CDR3nt: TGCAGCGTTTCCGTAAATAATGAGCAGTTCTTC
v_gene: TRBV29-1
j_gene: TRBJ2-1
d_gene: .
abundance: .